The rows below give T cell receptor beta chains drawn from one sample of a study of beta chain features in type 1 diabetes. Profiling relied on immunoSEQ multiplex PCR, and the TCRdb table lists in-frame clones only, not all of them. The repertoire has some 660,000 clones, over 12% of them found once; the top ten carry around 0.04%. The sequenced sample was naive CD4+ T cells from blood. Receptor source: a young man with type 1 diabetes. Both conserved end residues are trimmed from each CDR3.

>TRBV5-1|TRBJ2-7
ASSSQGPGIHEQY
>TRBV7-9|TRBJ1-1
ASSFQGRQGEAF
>TRBV5-1|TRBJ2-3
ASSLAGTDTQY
>TRBV2|TRBJ1-1
ASSLNRIGGTEAF
>TRBV5-4|TRBJ2-7
ASSLGHAEQY
>TRBV30|TRBJ1-5
AWSVRGQPQH
>TRBV9|TRBJ2-1
ASSVRGAPGVHEQF
>TRBV7-2|TRBJ2-7
ASSIGRNEGYEQY
>TRBV30|TRBJ2-3
AWSVGADTQY
>TRBV4-2|TRBJ2-1
ASSHRDLYNEQF
>TRBV4-1|TRBJ1-4
ASSDQGLGEKLF
>TRBV5-1|TRBJ2-5
ASSLGLAKETQY
>TRBV28|TRBJ2-7
ASSSGTGSYEQY
>TRBV7-6|TRBJ2-1
ASSRGPDRLSYNEQF
>TRBV30|TRBJ2-5
AWSLGGLAGGFRETQY
>TRBV29-1|TRBJ2-2
SVRNSGGADTGELF